This is a list of T cell receptor delta chains from one sample in a study of gamma-delta chains in newborns, infants, children. TCRdb fed the reads to CATT. In the table there are 5,600 or so delta-chain clones, approximately 1.8% of which are singletons. What was sequenced was blood. These receptors all stem from a child who was a newborn, infant or young child, either healthy, febrile or measles-vaccinated (not recorded which). The CDR3 runs from the conserved cysteine through the conserved F or W. Fields, in order: J gene, V gene, clone size, D gene, CDR3 protein, CDR3 DNA. The D gene is left open where the match is weak. Size is stated for part of the rows, as once, few or many counts, or as a class when the clone is expanded.

J gene: TRDJ3
V gene: TRDV2
clone size: few
D gene: TRDD3
CDR3 protein: CACDTVKGGYAPSSWDTRQTFF
CDR3 DNA: TGTGCCTGTGACACCGTAAAAGGGGGATACGCGCCTAGCTCCTGGGACACCCGACAGACGTTTTTC

J gene: TRDJ3
V gene: TRDV2
clone size: medium-sized
D gene: NA
CDR3 protein: CACDTWGSSSWDTRQMFF
CDR3 DNA: TGTGCCTGTGACACCTGGGGGTCTAGCTCCTGGGACACCCGACAGATGTTTTTC

J gene: TRDJ1
V gene: TRDV2
clone size: few
D gene: TRDD3
CDR3 protein: CACDVLGDTKLIF
CDR3 DNA: TGCGCCTGTGACGTACTAGGGGATACTAAACTCATCTTT

J gene: TRDJ2
V gene: TRDV2
clone size: NA
D gene: TRDD3
CDR3 protein: CACDGLGDTPTAQLFF
CDR3 DNA: TGTGCCTGTGATGGCCTGGGGGATACTCCGACAGCACAACTCTTCTTT

J gene: TRDJ3
V gene: TRDV2
clone size: medium-sized
D gene: NA
CDR3 protein: CACDDVGALAMKDTRQMFF
CDR3 DNA: TGTGCCTGTGACGACGTGGGGGCCTTGGCTATGAAGGACACCCGACAGATGTTTTTC

J gene: TRDJ2
V gene: TRDV2
clone size: medium-sized
D gene: TRDD3
CDR3 protein: CACDTLGDRSAQLFF
CDR3 DNA: TGTGCCTGTGACACCCTGGGGGATAGGTCAGCACAACTCTTCTTT

J gene: TRDJ2
V gene: TRDV2
clone size: medium-sized
D gene: TRDD3
CDR3 protein: CACDPWGPKTAQLFF
CDR3 DNA: TGTGCCTGTGACCCCTGGGGGCCGAAGACAGCACAACTCTTCTTT

J gene: TRDJ3
V gene: TRDV2
clone size: NA
D gene: TRDD3
CDR3 protein: CACDTILGDTRWGTRQMFF
CDR3 DNA: TGTGCCTGTGACACCATACTGGGGGATACGCGGTGGGGCACCCGACAGATGTTTTTC

J gene: TRDJ3
V gene: TRDV2
clone size: medium-sized
D gene: TRDD3
CDR3 protein: CACDTVGDTRGSSWDTRQMFF
CDR3 DNA: TGTGCCTGTGACACCGTAGGGGATACGCGGGGCAGCTCCTGGGACACCCGACAGATGTTTTTC

J gene: TRDJ1
V gene: TRDV1
clone size: medium-sized
D gene: TRDD3
CDR3 protein: CALGALPPTLSVLGDRVDKLIF
CDR3 DNA: TGTGCTCTTGGGGCCCTTCCTCCTACGCTCTCCGTTCTGGGGGATAGGGTCGATAAACTCATCTTT

J gene: TRDJ1
V gene: TRDV3
clone size: medium-sized
D gene: TRDD2
CDR3 protein: CASPSYRARGALYTDKLIF
CDR3 DNA: TGTGCCTCACCTTCCTACAGAGCCCGGGGGGCCCTTTACACCGATAAACTCATCTTT

J gene: TRDJ2
V gene: TRDV2
clone size: large
D gene: NA
CDR3 protein: CAYWTAQLFF
CDR3 DNA: TGTGCCTACTGGACAGCACAACTCTTCTTT

J gene: TRDJ3
V gene: TRDV2
clone size: few
D gene: TRDD3
CDR3 protein: CACVTVLGDTSPTRQMFF
CDR3 DNA: TGTGCCTGTGTCACGGTACTGGGGGATACGTCCCCCACCCGACAGATGTTTTTC

J gene: TRDJ2
V gene: TRDV2
clone size: medium-sized
D gene: NA
CDR3 protein: CACDPVLDPPILTAQLFF
CDR3 DNA: TGTGCCTGTGACCCCGTACTGGATCCCCCTATTTTGACAGCACAACTCTTCTTT

J gene: TRDJ2
V gene: TRDV2
clone size: medium-sized
D gene: TRDD3
CDR3 protein: CACDKLGALTAHLFF
CDR3 DNA: TGTGCCTGTGACAAACTGGGGGCTTTGACAGCACACCTCTTCTTT

J gene: TRDJ1
V gene: TRDV1
clone size: medium-sized
D gene: TRDD3
CDR3 protein: CALGLNFVLGDRPYTDKLIF
CDR3 DNA: TGTGCTCTTGGGCTAAACTTTGTACTGGGGGATCGTCCTTACACCGATAAACTCATCTTT

J gene: TRDJ2
V gene: TRDV2
clone size: large
D gene: TRDD3
CDR3 protein: CACDILGEALTAQLFF
CDR3 DNA: TGTGCCTGTGACATACTGGGGGAAGCTTTGACAGCACAACTCTTCTTT